The 24 T cell receptor beta chains given below trace back to one sample, sequenced in a study of T cells in Graves' hyperthyroidism and ophthalmopathy. Researchers took RNA transcripts and amplified the TCR beta CDR3 regions from them. Carried out on the TCR CDR3, a first-round RT-PCR used the HTBI primer set. Via MiXCR, TCRdb re-called the multiplex PCR reads, giving one row per CDR3 protein. In the table there are 280,000 or so distinct CDR3 sequences, 25% to 30% of which are singletons. The sequencing sample was made of blood. The receptors come from a man between 35 and 55 years old with Graves' hyperthyroidism that later progressed to Graves' ophthalmopathy.

This clonotype was detected ten times or more. This chain joins TRBV5-1 and TRBJ1-2; possibly TRBD1 for D (5 bases). The V gene lost 1 base and the J gene lost 6 bases, with 13 bases spanning the gap. The germline V gene encodes CDR1 SGHRS and CDR2 YFSETQ. There are 14 residues in the CDR3. The CDR3 bases are TGCGCCAGCAGCTTGACAGGTTCTTGGAATGGCTACACCTTC. Its protein product is CASSLTGSWNGYTF.

This clonotype was observed at least ten times. This chain links TRBV5-4 with TRBJ2-7, with TRBD1 identical over 10 bases. The germline CDR1 and CDR2 sequences are SGHNT and YYREEE (reference sequence). The CDR3 is made up of 15 amino acids. Germline trimming cut 3 bases from V and 4 bases from J; bases unmatched to any gene: 7. CDR3 sequence (DNA): TGTGCCAGCAGCTACCGGGACAGGGGCGCTTACGAGCAGTACTTC. It translates to CASSYRDRGAYEQYF.

There are many counts of this clonotype. The chain couples TRBV29-1 to TRBJ2-5; the match to TRBD1 covers 7 bases. With 7 bases clipped from V and 4 bases from J, the junction kept 6 bases outside the gene matches. Germline CDR1 is SQVTM and CDR2 is ANQGSEA. The CDR3 contains 12 residues. The CDR3 DNA reads TGCAGCGGACTAACAGGGGTAGAGACCCAGTACTTC. It yields the protein CSGLTGVETQYF.

This clonotype was seen repeatedly, ten times or more. V usage is TRBV20-1 and J usage is TRBJ2-3; D is unresolved. The CDR3 runs 15 residues. Trimming removed 1 base from V and 3 bases from J, with 14 bases in between. Looked up from germline, CDR1 is DFQATT and CDR2 is SNEGSKA (reference sequence). CDR3 region: CSARGAAPRTDTQYF. The CDR3 DNA sequence: TGCAGTGCTAGAGGGGCGGCCCCCAGGACAGATACGCAGTATTTT.

This clonotype was counted many times. This sequence joins TRBV5-6 and TRBJ1-5; D unclear. V lost 3 bases and J 6 bases, leaving 10 bases between the germline ends. Germline-derived CDR1 and CDR2 are SGHDT and YYEEEE. The CDR3 consists of 13 residues. The CDR3 coding sequence is TGTGCCAGCAGCTCAGGACGGAGTCAGCCCCAGCATTTT. Translation: CASSSGRSQPQHF.

The chain recombines TRBV12-3 or TRBV12-4 with TRBJ2-7, with D maybe TRBD2 (5 bases). V lost 6 bases, J lost 6 bases, and 15 bases lay in between. This CDR3 is 13 amino acids long. Here the CDR3 reads CASSPRAGSEQYF. CDR3 DNA sequence: TGTGCCAGCAGCCCACGGGCGGGTAGCGAGCAGTACTTC.

This clonotype has at least ten counts. This chain joins TRBV2 and TRBJ1-2; 9 positions match TRBD1. Germline CDR1 SNHLY, CDR2 FYNNEI. The ends lost 4 bases at V and 8 bases at J; junction bases unmatched: 11. The CDR3 runs to 15 residues. The CDR3, as DNA: TGTGCCAGCAGTGGAGGACAGGGGCGCGGAGGAGGCTACACCTTC. Translated, it gives CASSGGQGRGGGYTF.

This clonotype was picked up many times. One end of the junction fails to match germline, which may point to a read error. The rearrangement joins TRBV12-3 or TRBV12-4 to TRBJ2-7, with 15 bases identical to TRBD2. The CDR3 extends over 12 amino acids. The CDR3 nucleotides read TGTGCCAGCAGTGGACTAGCGGGAGGGCCGCACTTC. This codes for CASSGLAGGPHF.

This clonotype was seen repeatedly, ten times or more. The chain recombines TRBV15 with TRBJ2-2; D not resolved. CDR3 length: 14 residues. V was trimmed by 1 base and J by 1 base, leaving 4 bases between them. Germline V gives CDR1 LNHNV, CDR2 YYDKDF (reference sequence). CDR3 region: CATSRVRNTGELFF. The CDR3 bases are TGTGCCACCAGCAGAGTGAGGAACACCGGGGAGCTGTTTTTT.

This clonotype was seen a handful of times. The rearrangement joins TRBV19 to TRBJ1-2; TRBD1 aligns across 8 bases. Germline V gives CDR1 LNHDA, CDR2 SQIVND (reference sequence). CDR3 length equals 14 residues. The V segment lost 3 bases and the J segment 3 bases; nucleotides outside the gene matches: 3. The chain's CDR3 is CASSILTGDYGYTF. The CDR3 DNA follows: TGTGCCAGTAGTATCCTGACAGGGGACTATGGCTACACCTTC.

This clonotype was observed a few times. This rearrangement joins TRBV20-1 to TRBJ1-2, with D maybe TRBD1 (6 bases). Trimming took off 6 bases at V and 4 bases at J, with 15 bases between the two ends. Per the germline V gene, CDR1 is DFQATT and CDR2 is SNEGSKA (reference sequence). The CDR3 has 13 amino acids. The chain's CDR3 is CSAHTGTIYGYTF. In nucleotides, the CDR3 is TGCAGTGCCCACACAGGGACAATCTATGGCTACACCTTC.

This clonotype was seen only a few times. The V call is TRBV12-3 or TRBV12-4, the J call TRBJ2-7; D gene unclear. Trimming cost V 5 bases and J 6 bases, with 14 bases left between them. The CDR3 extends over 13 amino acids. The CDR3 DNA sequence: TGTGCCAGCAGTCCCAGCAACTCGGGCGAGCAGTACTTC. Translated, it gives CASSPSNSGEQYF.

This clonotype has a handful of counts. V gene TRBV6-2 or TRBV6-3 combines with J gene TRBJ1-2; no firm D call. V was cut by 5 bases and J by 0 bases, with 4 bases left in between. CDR1 is MNHEY, CDR2 SVGEGT, per germline. The CDR3 spans 12 residues. The DNA of the CDR3 is TGTGCCAGCAGTGATACTAACTATGGCTACACCTTC. It encodes CASSDTNYGYTF.

In this sample, this clonotype turned up many times. The V call is TRBV6-5, the J call TRBJ2-2; 9 nucleotides agree with TRBD1. From germline, CDR1 is MNHEY and CDR2 SVGAGI. V lost 5 bases to trimming and J lost 5 bases; unmatched junction nucleotides: 9. The CDR3 is made up of 16 amino acids. CDR3 sequence: CASSRLTGGRTGELFF. DNA for the CDR3: TGTGCCAGCAGTCGACTAACAGGGGGCCGAACCGGGGAGCTGTTTTTT.

This clonotype was picked up many times. This chain uses TRBV24-1 with TRBJ2-5, with 10 bases aligning to TRBD2. Trimming at V came to 6 bases and at J to 4 bases, leaving 7 bases not matched to a gene. Germline values: CDR1 KGHDR, CDR2 SFDVKD. The CDR3 consists of 15 residues. The CDR3 DNA reads as TGTGCCACCAGTTTGAAGCGGGAGGGCGGAGAGACCCAGTACTTC. It yields the protein CATSLKREGGETQYF.

This chain links TRBV30 with TRBJ2-1; D unresolved. The germline V and J ends were trimmed by 5 bases and 6 bases, with 8 bases remaining between them. This CDR3 region has 11 residues. Germline V lookup: CDR1 GTSNPN, CDR2 SVGIG (reference sequence). The CDR3 loop is CAWGRGNEQFF. The CDR3 bases are TGTGCCTGGGGTAGAGGCAATGAGCAGTTCTTC.

This chain links TRBV2 with TRBJ1-3; D is undetermined. CDR1 is SNHLY and CDR2 is FYNNEI in the germline V gene. Trimming took 1 base from V and 4 from J, leaving 5 bases between them. The CDR3 length is 13 residues. CDR3 region: CASSEGPGNTIYF. In nucleotides, the CDR3 is TGTGCCAGCAGTGAAGGGCCGGGAAACACCATATATTTT.

This clonotype was observed at least ten times. The rearrangement joins TRBV19 to TRBJ2-7; D tentatively fits TRBD1 or TRBD2 (5 bases each). The CDR3 runs 16 residues. Germline-derived CDR1 and CDR2 are LNHDA and SQIVND (reference sequence). V lost 3 bases and J 3 bases, leaving 18 bases between the germline ends. In DNA form, the CDR3 reads TGTGCCAGTAGTATGATTCGGTCCGGGGACGGCTACGAGCAGTACTTC. Encoded protein: CASSMIRSGDGYEQYF.

Many counts were recorded for this clonotype. The chain carries TRBV11-3 and TRBJ2-5; TRBD1 matches at 9 bases. V dropped 0 bases and J dropped 5; count of bases not matched to a gene: 4. The CDR3 covers 15 residues. Germline V gene sequence: CDR1 SGHNT, CDR2 YENEEA. The CDR3 DNA reads as TGTGCCAGCAGCTTAGAGGGGGACAGGGTTGAGACCCAGTACTTC. This sequence encodes CASSLEGDRVETQYF.

This clonotype appeared a few times. The CDR3 is CASVGWFSGVTQYF. DNA of the CDR3: TGTGCCAGCGTCGGGTGGTTTTCGGGGGTTACGCAGTATTTT. The rearrangement joins TRBV12-3 or TRBV12-4 to TRBJ2-3, with D maybe TRBD2 (6 bases). The CDR3 totals 14 residues. Trimming removed 8 bases at V and 8 bases at J, with 20 bases between.

The rearrangement links TRBV6-1 to TRBJ1-2, with D maybe TRBD1 (6 bases). CDR3 length: 12 amino acids. Trimming took off 3 bases at V and 7 bases at J, with 9 bases between the two ends. The germline V gene has CDR1 MNHNS and CDR2 SASEGT. CDR3 sequence (DNA): TGTGCCAGCAGTGAGACAGGACCTGGCTACACCTTC. Its protein product is CASSETGPGYTF.

CDR3 coding DNA: TGTGCCAGCAGTTACAGGGTAGAGGGGGTCTACGAGCAGTACTTC. Protein product: CASSYRVEGVYEQYF. V and J are TRBV6-5 and TRBJ2-7; the D gene is possibly TRBD1 (6 bases). This CDR3 spans 15 amino acids. CDR1 is MNHEY and CDR2 is SVGAGI in the germline V gene. V gave up 2 bases and J gave up 3 bases, with 14 bases separating them.

The sample holds a few counts of this clonotype. The chain is built from TRBV12-3 or TRBV12-4 and TRBJ1-2, with D possibly matching TRBD1 (6 bases). The CDR3 is made up of 13 amino acids. V was clipped by 3 bases and J by 6 bases, with 11 bases between them. In nucleotides, the CDR3 is TGTGCCAGCAGTTTTACAGGGAACGATGGCTACACCTTC. Its translation is CASSFTGNDGYTF.

This clonotype has a count of ten or more. The V call is TRBV15, the J call TRBJ2-7; D uncertain. Germline CDR1 and CDR2: LNHNV and YYDKDF (reference sequence). The CDR3 extends over 14 amino acids. The V end lost 5 bases, the J end lost 3 bases, and 14 bases lay between the germline ends. The CDR3 DNA reads TGTGCCACCAGCGGACCCCACGGAGACTACGAGCAGTACTTC. It specifies CATSGPHGDYEQYF. Full variable domain (remainder filled in from reference TRBV15 and TRBJ2-7): DAMVIQNPRYQVTQFGKPVTLSCSQTLNHNVMYWYQQKSSQAPKLLFHYYDKDFNNEADTPDNFQSRRPNTSFCFLDIRSPGLGDTAMYLCATSGPHGDYEQYFGPGTRLTVT.